These T cell receptor beta chains were read from a single sample in a study of shared clonotypes between healthy human individuals. The table came from immunoSEQ multiplex PCR; TCRdb's copy has only in-frame clones and leaves some out. The repertoire holds 2 million to 2.5 million clones, with approximately 94% as singletons. The sequenced material came from naive CD4+ T cells sorted from blood. The source is a man aged 18 to 30 in good health. Both conserved end residues are part of each CDR3. A D gene is named only where the DNA matches it firmly. Not every row has a clone size; where given, it reads once, few, many or a size class.

v_gene	d_gene	j_gene	abundance	CDR3aa	CDR3nt
TRBV2	.	TRBJ2-4	.	CASSEQTLAKNIQYF	TGTGCCAGCAGTGAACAGACACTAGCCAAAAACATTCAGTACTTC
TRBV6-1	.	TRBJ2-7	.	CASGQGGEQYF	TGTGCCAGCGGGCAAGGGGGCGAGCAGTACTTC
TRBV15	TRBD1	TRBJ1-2	.	CATSIGQGRTNYGYTF	TGTGCCACCAGCATTGGACAGGGGCGGACTAACTATGGCTACACCTTC
TRBV30	.	TRBJ1-4	.	CAWTRRNEKLFF	TGTGCCTGGACCCGCCGGAATGAAAAACTGTTTTTT
TRBV27	TRBD1	TRBJ2-7	once	CASSLYRGYEQYF	TGTGCCAGCAGTTTATACAGGGGCTACGAGCAGTACTTC
TRBV18	TRBD2	TRBJ2-1	.	CASSPSSGGAVEQFF	TGTGCCAGCTCACCTTCTAGCGGGGGGGCCGTTGAGCAGTTCTTC
TRBV6-1	.	TRBJ1-1	.	CASRGQGLNTEAFF	TGTGCCAGCAGGGGGCAGGGCTTGAACACTGAAGCTTTCTTT
TRBV5-4	.	TRBJ1-2	few	CASSLARRLADHGYTF	TGTGCCAGCAGCTTGGCCCGGCGGCTGGCGGATCATGGCTACACCTTC
TRBV7-2	.	TRBJ1-1	.	CASSAGRARNTEAFF	TGTGCCAGCAGCGCAGGCCGGGCCAGGAACACTGAAGCTTTCTTT
TRBV5-1	.	TRBJ2-2	.	CASSSLPGTQTGELFF	TGCGCCAGCAGCTCACTTCCTGGGACCCAAACCGGGGAGCTGTTTTTT
TRBV18	.	TRBJ1-1	once	CASSLQAPLVGNTEAFF	TGTGCCAGCTCACTACAGGCTCCGCTAGTGGGGAACACTGAAGCTTTCTTT
TRBV10-3	TRBD1	TRBJ2-7	.	CAISYSGTGTVEQYF	TGTGCCATCAGCTACTCCGGGACAGGGACCGTCGAGCAGTACTTC
TRBV7-2	TRBD2	TRBJ2-7	.	CASSSIAGPSYEQYF	TGTGCCAGCAGCTCGATAGCGGGCCCCTCCTACGAGCAGTACTTC
TRBV30	TRBD1	TRBJ1-5	.	CAWGRTGGLSNQPQHF	TGTGCCTGGGGCCGGACAGGGGGCCTAAGCAATCAGCCCCAGCATTTT
TRBV30	.	TRBJ1-1	.	CAWSVRPNTEAFF	TGTGCCTGGAGTGTGAGACCGAACACTGAAGCTTTCTTT
TRBV18	TRBD2	TRBJ2-1	.	CASSPPSGGYNEQFF	TGTGCCAGCTCACCCCCTAGCGGGGGGTACAATGAGCAGTTCTTC
TRBV28	.	TRBJ2-3	.	CASLSEYRATDTQYF	TGTGCCAGCCTTTCTGAGTACAGGGCCACAGATACGCAGTATTTT
TRBV11-2	.	TRBJ2-7	.	CASSLVVFGRGEQYF	TGTGCCAGCAGCTTAGTTGTGTTTGGCCGCGGCGAGCAGTACTTC
TRBV6-1	.	TRBJ2-7	once	CASSSRQSSYEQYF	TGTGCCAGCAGTTCCCGACAGAGCTCCTACGAGCAGTACTTC
TRBV7-9	.	TRBJ2-7	.	CASSPVSGSYEQYF	TGTGCCAGCAGCCCCGTTAGCGGCTCCTACGAGCAGTACTTC
TRBV13	.	TRBJ2-3	once	CASSLDVGGGRTDTQYF	TGTGCCAGCAGCTTAGACGTTGGCGGGGGCAGGACAGATACGCAGTATTTT
TRBV19	.	TRBJ1-1	.	CASSASQTGAFF	TGTGCCAGTAGTGCAAGCCAAACGGGAGCTTTCTTT
TRBV7-2	.	TRBJ2-7	.	CASSLNPSYEQYF	TGTGCCAGCAGCTTAAATCCCTCCTACGAGCAGTACTTC
TRBV19	TRBD1	TRBJ1-2	once	CASYTGTGGGYTF	TGTGCCAGTTATACTGGGACAGGAGGAGGCTACACCTTC
TRBV2	.	TRBJ2-7	.	CASSLDMAGNEQYF	TGTGCCAGCAGCCTCGACATGGCGGGCAACGAGCAGTACTTC
TRBV10-1	.	TRBJ2-2	.	CASSENRLNTGELFF	TGCGCCAGCAGTGAAAACAGGCTGAACACCGGGGAGCTGTTTTTT
TRBV4-2	.	TRBJ2-3	.	CASSPITGSRTDTQYF	TGTGCCAGCAGCCCTATAACAGGGTCCCGCACAGATACGCAGTATTTT
TRBV7-6	TRBD2	TRBJ2-7	once	CASSLWTSGVYEQYF	TGTGCCAGCAGCTTATGGACTAGCGGGGTCTACGAGCAGTACTTC